What follows are 30 T cell receptor beta chains derived from one specimen sequenced in a study of blood T cell repertoires in COVID-19. This table comes from immunoSEQ multiplex PCR, and its TCRdb copy is limited to in-frame clones, with some not included. The table lists 200,000 to 250,000 clones, about 91% of them singletons. What was sequenced was peripheral blood. The receptors stem from a man aged 18 to 29 with active or convalescent COVID-19.

The table lists this clone with a few counts. The J gene is TRBJ1-5, the V gene TRBV28, with TRBD1 matching over 7 bases. Germline V gene data show CDR1 as MDHEN and CDR2 as SYDVKM. The CDR3 contains 14 residues. V was clipped by 6 bases and J by 4 bases; unmatched bases: 6. This CDR3 is CASSIRQGNQPQHF. The CDR3 DNA reads as TGTGCCAGCAGCATCAGACAGGGTAATCAGCCCCAGCATTTT.

The V call is TRBV3-1 (or the pseudogene TRBV3-2), the J call TRBJ2-2; 11 bases map to TRBD2. Germline CDR1 and CDR2: LGHDT and YNNKEL (reference sequence). This CDR3 has 16 residues. The J segment lost 5 bases and the V segment lost 1 base, leaving 3 bases of the junction unmatched. In nucleotides, the CDR3 is TGTGCCAGCAGCCAAGGGATAGCGGGAGGGACCGGGGAGCTGTTTTTT. Translation gives CASSQGIAGGTGELFF.

The rearrangement joins TRBV7-6 to TRBJ1-4; D is ambiguous. The germline gives CDR1 SGHVS, CDR2 FNYEAQ. The CDR3 covers 15 residues. V was cut by 5 bases and J by 4 bases, with 14 bases left in between. CDR3 loop: CASSPPGIGNEKLFF. CDR3 nucleotide sequence: TGTGCCAGCAGCCCGCCCGGTATCGGTAATGAAAAACTGTTTTTT.

CDR3 region: CASSSRGLQPQHF. The CDR3 coding sequence is TGTGCCAGCAGTTCGAGGGGGCTTCAGCCCCAGCATTTT. The chain couples TRBV27 to TRBJ1-5; TRBD1 matches 7 bases. Germline trimming cut 4 bases from V and 6 bases from J; bases unmatched to any gene: 3. Germline CDR1 MNHEY, CDR2 SMNVEV (reference sequence). This CDR3 has 13 residues.

V is TRBV3-1 (or the pseudogene TRBV3-2) and J is TRBJ2-4; maybe TRBD1 (7 bases). The V gene lost 1 base and the J gene lost 1 base, with 14 bases spanning the gap. The CDR3 sequence is 17 residues long. The germline V gene has CDR1 LGHDT and CDR2 YNNKEL (reference sequence). CDR3 amino acids: CASSQGGGGAAKNIQYF. DNA of the CDR3: TGTGCCAGCAGCCAAGGAGGAGGGGGCGCTGCCAAAAACATTCAGTACTTC.

The genes are TRBV19 and TRBJ1-2; 8 positions agree with TRBD1. CDR3 length equals 14 residues. The junction had 2 bases not matched to a gene; V was cut back by 1 base and J by 4 bases. The germline V gene encodes CDR1 LNHDA and CDR2 SQIVND (reference sequence). CDR3 protein: CASSIAGGGYGYTF. The CDR3 DNA follows: TGTGCCAGTAGTATAGCAGGGGGCGGCTATGGCTACACCTTC.

The chain recombines TRBV28 with TRBJ1-2, with a weak D call TRBD1 (5 bases). Trimming removed 6 bases from V and 3 bases from J, with 17 bases in between. Germline lookup yields CDR1 MDHEN and CDR2 SYDVKM. The CDR3 is 15 residues long. In DNA, the CDR3 is TGTGCCAGCAGCGGGGGGGACCCCGGGGACTATGGCTACACCTTC. This codes for CASSGGDPGDYGYTF.

The V call is TRBV10-1, the J call TRBJ2-1; 11 bases match TRBD2. The CDR3 runs to 16 residues. CDR1 and CDR2 from the germline V gene are WNHNN and SYGVQD (reference sequence). After removal of 3 bases from V and 6 bases from J, the junction contained 7 bases not matched to a gene. CDR3: CASSETTSGVGNEQFF. CDR3 DNA: TGCGCCAGCAGTGAAACGACTAGCGGGGTGGGCAATGAGCAGTTCTTC.

The CDR3 here is CASKEREGPDTQYF. The CDR3 DNA follows: TGTGCCAGCAAGGAGCGGGAGGGCCCCGATACGCAGTATTTT. V gene TRBV28 combines with J gene TRBJ2-3; TRBD2 agrees at 10 bases. Losses at the gene ends were 7 bases for V and 6 bases for J; bases not matched to a gene: 7. Germline V gene sequence: CDR1 MDHEN, CDR2 SYDVKM. The CDR3 has 14 amino acids.

The CDR3 nucleotides read TGTGCCAGCAGTGTCTTAGGAAACACCATATATTTT. Translated: CASSVLGNTIYF. The rearrangement uses TRBV25-1 and TRBJ1-3; D is unresolved. Germline assignment: CDR1 MGHDK and CDR2 SYGVNS. Trimming cost V 4 bases and J 4 bases, with 5 bases left between them. The CDR3 totals 12 residues.

V gene TRBV29-1 combines with J gene TRBJ1-2; no clear D. The CDR3 covers 9 residues. The V end was cut by 6 bases, the J end by 8 bases, with 7 bases between. Germline V gene sequence: CDR1 SQVTM, CDR2 ANQGSEA. The CDR3 DNA follows: TGCAGCGTGCTTGGCGGCTACACCTTC. Protein product: CSVLGGYTF.

The chain couples TRBV7-9 to TRBJ1-1; maybe TRBD1 (6 bases). The CDR3 spans 13 residues. Looked up from germline, CDR1 is SEHNR and CDR2 is FQNEAQ (reference sequence). V lost 5 bases and J lost 7, with 14 bases in between. The DNA for the CDR3 is TGTGCCAGCAGCCCACTAGGACAGTATGAAGCTTTCTTT. Translated: CASSPLGQYEAFF.

This chain uses TRBV2 with TRBJ1-2, with D maybe TRBD1 (5 bases). The length of the CDR3 is 15 residues. The ends were cut back, 6 bases at V and 0 bases at J, with 14 bases in the middle. Germline V CDR1 and CDR2: SNHLY, FYNNEI. In DNA form, the CDR3 reads TGTGCCAGCAGCGCAACAGGAGTATCTAACTATGGCTACACCTTC. Translating it yields CASSATGVSNYGYTF.

The chain links TRBV19 to TRBJ2-7; 9 bases are shared with TRBD1. This CDR3 comprises 14 residues. Trimming at V came to 4 bases and at J to 6 bases, leaving 7 bases not matched to a gene. Germline CDR1 is LNHDA and CDR2 is SQIVND (reference sequence). CDR3 protein: CASSTPGQGGEQYF. DNA for the CDR3: TGTGCCAGTAGTACACCGGGACAGGGAGGCGAGCAGTACTTC.

J is TRBJ1-2 and V is TRBV28, with TRBD1 matching 8 bases. The V segment lost 6 bases and the J segment 4 bases; nucleotides outside the gene matches: 4. CDR1 and CDR2 (germline): MDHEN, SYDVKM. The CDR3 runs to 13 residues. The CDR3 DNA reads as TGTGCCAGCAGCCTCACAGGGGGCTATGGCTACACCTTC. Translating gives CASSLTGGYGYTF.

This clone was detected only a few times. V and J are TRBV19 and TRBJ2-1, with 14 nucleotides matching TRBD2. Germline CDR1 reads LNHDA; CDR2 reads SQIVND (reference sequence). V dropped 3 bases and J dropped 0; count of bases not matched to a gene: 1. The CDR3 totals 17 residues. This CDR3 reads CASSMGLAGVSYNEQFF. In DNA, the CDR3 is TGTGCCAGTAGTATGGGACTAGCGGGAGTCTCCTACAATGAGCAGTTCTTC.

This sequence joins TRBV28 and TRBJ1-5, with 8 bases that match TRBD1. Germline V gives CDR1 MDHEN, CDR2 SYDVKM. V lost 2 bases, J lost 7 bases, and 7 bases stayed unmatched. This CDR3 region has 15 residues. The CDR3 here is CASSLKTGGYQPQHF. CDR3 bases: TGTGCCAGCAGTTTAAAAACAGGGGGGTACCAGCCCCAGCATTTT.

The chain recombines TRBV7-9 with TRBJ2-2; tentatively, D is TRBD1 (5 bases). The CDR3 consists of 16 residues. CDR1 SEHNR and CDR2 FQNEAQ come from the germline V gene (reference sequence). V was shortened by 2 bases and J by 6 bases, with 16 bases between the two germline ends. CDR3 protein: CASSLLGQGVPGELFF. CDR3 nucleotides: TGTGCCAGCAGCTTATTGGGCCAGGGTGTGCCCGGGGAGCTGTTTTTT.

The chain recombines TRBV7-9 with TRBJ1-1, with 8 positions matching TRBD1. This CDR3 region has 14 residues. Germline V lookup: CDR1 SEHNR, CDR2 FQNEAQ (reference sequence). V was pared by 11 bases and J by 0 bases, with 8 bases of the junction left unmatched. The CDR3 DNA follows: TGTGCCGGGGCAGGGGGCCTTATGAACACTGAAGCTTTCTTT. Translation gives CAGAGGLMNTEAFF. The full variable domain, in which reference TRBV7-9 and TRBJ1-1 provide the parts outside the CDR3, is DTGVSQNPRHKITKRGQNVTFRCDPISEHNRLYWYRQTLGQGPEFLTYFQNEAQLEKSRLLSDRFSAERPKGSFSTLEIQRTEQGDSAMYLCAGAGGLMNTEAFFGQGTRLTVV.

The rearrangement links TRBV18 to TRBJ2-5; D is possibly TRBD2 (5 bases). This CDR3 has 15 amino acids. Trimming took 3 bases from V and 4 from J, leaving 15 bases between them. The germline CDR1 and CDR2 sequences are KGHSH and LQKENI. The CDR3 nucleotides read TGTGCCAGCTCACCTATCATCGGAGGAGTAGAGACCCAGTACTTC. As protein: CASSPIIGGVETQYF.

This chain connects TRBV6-6 to TRBJ2-1; D is possibly TRBD2 (6 bases). Germline CDR1 MNHNY, CDR2 SVGAGI (reference sequence). The CDR3 sequence is 15 residues long. The V gene lost 4 bases and the J gene lost 9 bases, with 19 bases spanning the gap. The CDR3: CASSSLRGGAAEQFF. In nucleotides, the CDR3 is TGTGCCAGCAGTTCCCTCCGAGGAGGGGCTGCTGAGCAGTTCTTC.

The chain uses TRBV15 and TRBJ2-7; 10 bases match TRBD1. Germline V gene data show CDR1 as LNHNV and CDR2 as YYDKDF (reference sequence). The V and J ends lost 4 bases and 2 bases, in that order; junction bases with no gene match: 5. The CDR3 runs 15 residues. The CDR3, as DNA: TGTGCCACCAGCACGGGACAGGGGACTGCCTACGAGCAGTACTTC. Translation: CATSTGQGTAYEQYF.

This chain joins TRBV9 and TRBJ1-1; D remains unclear. V lost 0 bases to trimming and J lost 1 base, with 7 bases between them. The germline gives CDR1 SGDLS, CDR2 YYNGEE. This CDR3 spans 14 amino acids. The CDR3 nucleotides read TGTGCCAGCAGCGTAGATGTCAAGAACACTGAAGCTTTCTTT. Encoded protein: CASSVDVKNTEAFF.

This rearrangement joins TRBV18 to TRBJ2-7; the D gene is possibly TRBD2 (6 bases). Germline-derived CDR1 and CDR2 are KGHSH and LQKENI. V lost 2 bases and J lost 1, with 12 bases in between. This CDR3 comprises 15 residues. As DNA, the CDR3 is TGTGCCAGCTCACCAGGCGGGGTCCCGTCCTACGAGCAGTACTTC. Its protein is CASSPGGVPSYEQYF.

The chain carries TRBV30 and TRBJ2-1, with TRBD2 matching 9 bases. The length of the CDR3 is 14 residues. Germline V gene data show CDR1 as GTSNPN and CDR2 as SVGIG (reference sequence). J was trimmed by 5 bases and V by 0 bases; bases with no gene match: 2. The chain's CDR3 is CAWSVSSGDNEQFF. CDR3 DNA sequence: TGTGCCTGGAGTGTGTCTAGCGGGGACAATGAGCAGTTCTTC.

The rearrangement links TRBV27 to TRBJ2-1; weak D call: TRBD1 (6 bases). The germline gives CDR1 MNHEY, CDR2 SMNVEV (reference sequence). Trimming cost V 2 bases and J 6 bases, with 17 bases left between them. This CDR3 is 16 amino acids long. The CDR3 here is CASSLVTGRTANEQFF. CDR3 coding DNA: TGTGCCAGCAGTTTAGTAACAGGGCGTACGGCCAATGAGCAGTTCTTC.

CDR3 amino acids: CASGLGEAFF. The CDR3 region has the DNA TGTGCCAGCGGACTCGGTGAAGCTTTCTTT. The chain recombines TRBV28 with TRBJ1-1; D not certain. Deletions cut 8 bases from V and 7 bases from J, with 8 bases between. CDR1 and CDR2 from the germline V gene are MDHEN and SYDVKM. The CDR3 is 10 residues long.

The V and J genes are TRBV4-2 and TRBJ2-5, with 14 bases that match TRBD2. V was pared by 1 base and J by 5 bases, with 3 bases of the junction left unmatched. In germline, CDR1 is LGHNA, CDR2 YNFKEQ. The CDR3 loop spans 16 amino acids. CDR3 nucleotide sequence: TGTGCCAGCAGCCAAGTGGGACTAGCGGGAGCGGAGACCCAGTACTTC. It specifies CASSQVGLAGAETQYF.

The V gene is TRBV29-1, the J gene TRBJ1-2; D remains ambiguous. Trimming stripped 3 bases from V and 11 bases from J, with 10 bases between. The CDR3 covers 10 residues. The germline V gene has CDR1 SQVTM and CDR2 ANQGSEA. The CDR3 loop is CSVDRGEYTF. The CDR3 bases are TGCAGCGTTGACCGGGGAGAGTACACCTTC. Full variable domain (remainder filled in from reference TRBV29-1 and TRBJ1-2): SAVISQKPSRDICQRGTSLTIQCQVDSQVTMMFWYRQQPGQSLTLIATANQGSEATYESGFVIDKFPISRPNLTFSTLTVSNMSPEDSSIYLCSVDRGEYTFGSGTRLTVV.

The genes are TRBV28 and TRBJ2-3; perhaps TRBD2 as D (6 bases). This CDR3 contains 17 residues. CDR1 is MDHEN and CDR2 is SYDVKM in the germline V gene. Trimming left V 7 bases short and J 0 bases short, with 20 bases between. The CDR3 sequence: CASTYLRAGTSTDTQYF. DNA of the CDR3: TGTGCCAGCACTTATCTCAGGGCGGGGACCAGCACAGATACGCAGTATTTT. The full variable domain, completed using reference TRBV28 and TRBJ2-3, is DVKVTQSSRYLVKRTGEKVFLECVQDMDHENMFWYRQDPGLGLRLIYFSYDVKMKEKGDIPEGYSVSREKKERFSLILESASTNQTSMYLCASTYLRAGTSTDTQYFGPGTRLTVL.